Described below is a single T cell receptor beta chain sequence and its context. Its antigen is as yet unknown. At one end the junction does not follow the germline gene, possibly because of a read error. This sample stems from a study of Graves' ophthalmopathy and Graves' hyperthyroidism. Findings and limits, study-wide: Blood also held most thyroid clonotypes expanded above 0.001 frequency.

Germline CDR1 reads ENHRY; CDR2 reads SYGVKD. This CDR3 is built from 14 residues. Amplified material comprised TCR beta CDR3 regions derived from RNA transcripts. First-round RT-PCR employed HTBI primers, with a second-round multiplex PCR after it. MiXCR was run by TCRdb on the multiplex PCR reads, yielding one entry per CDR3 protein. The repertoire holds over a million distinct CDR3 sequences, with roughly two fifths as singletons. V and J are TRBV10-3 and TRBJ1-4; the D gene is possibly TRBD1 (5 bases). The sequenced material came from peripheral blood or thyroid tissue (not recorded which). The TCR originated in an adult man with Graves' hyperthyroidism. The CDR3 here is CASSPGRGSEKLFF. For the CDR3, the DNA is TGTGCCAGCAGTCCGGGACGGGGAAGTGAAAAACTGTTTTTT.